The sequence of this T cell receptor beta chain was determined in a study of CXCR3-negative and CXCR3-positive naive CD8 T cells. Study-level background: The dataset comprises approximately 140 million TRB reads in total, with about 1.5 +/- 0.3 million reads per library. General study findings and limits: Naive subsets expressed similar surface CD5; TRB CDR3 features served to infer TCR strength. Hydrophobicity of TRB CDR3s was greater in CXCR3-positive naive cells than in CXCR3-negative naive cells.

In regard to this clonotype: As yet, its antigen is unknown.

The germline gives CDR1 MGHDK, CDR2 SYGVNS. CDR3 size: 14 residues. With UMI labels, 5' RACE was used to prepare the TRB cDNA libraries. TCRdb reprocessed the 5' RACE reads, with one entry per CDR3 protein and no DNA. Its table lists about 150,000 distinct CDR3 sequences. The chain carries TRBV25-1 and TRBJ2-1; TCRdb outputs TRBD1, but without DNA this stays unchecked. The source material was naive CXCR3+ CD8+ T cells from blood. Stated subset: CD45RO-CCR7+CD27+CD95- naive CD8+ T cells expressing CXCR3 (TNR3+). The clonotype originates from a human donor in good health. Some clones in this sample may be carry-over from other donors' samples. This chain's CDR3 is CASTNRGAFDEQFF.